Below are 30 T cell receptor beta chains sequenced from a single sample in a study of control samples from healthy donors and cancer patients. Method: immunoSEQ multiplex PCR; TCRdb's copy keeps in-frame clones and lacks some. Here the sample spans tens of thousands of clones, 80% to 90% being singletons. Sequencing used PBMCs. The receptors here all came from a man between 60 and 75 years old with head and neck cancer.

The V gene is TRBV6-4, the J gene TRBJ1-2; no reliable D call. This CDR3 is built from 14 residues. In germline, CDR1 is MRHNA, CDR2 SNTAGT. The V end was cut by 5 bases, the J end by 3 bases, with 13 bases between. CDR3 loop: CASSSFSGDYGYTF. The CDR3 bases are TGTGCCAGCAGTTCCTTTTCAGGAGACTATGGCTACACCTTC.

The CDR3 is CASSLGQPSGANVLTF. DNA of the CDR3: TGTGCCAGCAGCTTGGGACAGCCCTCTGGGGCCAACGTCCTGACTTTC. The chain joins TRBV5-8 to TRBJ2-6, with D possibly being TRBD1 (5 bases). Germline V lookup: CDR1 SGHTS, CDR2 YDEGEE. Trimming took 0 bases from V and 0 from J, leaving 7 bases between them. There are 16 residues in the CDR3.

This chain uses TRBV27 with TRBJ2-1; 10 bases match TRBD2. V shed 5 bases and J 2 bases; nucleotides not matched to a gene: 3. CDR1 is MNHEY and CDR2 is SMNVEV in the germline V gene (reference sequence). The CDR3 runs to 15 residues. The CDR3 coding sequence is TGTGCCAGCAGTCACCTAGCGGGAGCCTACAATGAGCAGTTCTTC. Residues: CASSHLAGAYNEQFF.

The chain couples TRBV2 to TRBJ2-4, with a possible D match to TRBD2 (6 bases). Trimming pared 1 base from V and 4 bases from J, leaving 8 bases between. The CDR3 runs 14 residues. Germline CDR1 is SNHLY and CDR2 is FYNNEI. CDR3 DNA: TGTGCCAGCAGTGAAGGCGGGACTAAAAACATTCAGTACTTC. This sequence encodes CASSEGGTKNIQYF.

This chain connects TRBV10-1 to TRBJ2-3; D unclear. Trimming took 3 bases from V and 3 from J, leaving 4 bases between them. This CDR3 spans 12 amino acids. Germline V lookup: CDR1 WNHNN, CDR2 SYGVQD (reference sequence). The CDR3 loop is CASSEVTDTQYF. Written as DNA, the CDR3 is TGCGCCAGCAGTGAAGTTACAGATACGCAGTATTTT.

The chain couples TRBV5-8 to TRBJ2-2, with 8 nucleotides matching TRBD2. Germline CDR1 is SGHTS and CDR2 is YDEGEE. CDR3 length equals 13 residues. V was clipped by 6 bases and J by 4 bases; unmatched bases: 2. The CDR3 DNA reads as TGTGCCAGCATTCTAGCGGGCACCGGGGAGCTGTTTTTT. Translated, it gives CASILAGTGELFF.

V gene TRBV28 combines with J gene TRBJ1-1, with 8 positions matching TRBD1. CDR1 is MDHEN and CDR2 is SYDVKM in the germline V gene. The CDR3 covers 13 residues. The V segment lost 6 bases and the J segment 9 bases; nucleotides outside the gene matches: 9. This chain's CDR3 is CASSLYRGAQAFF. The CDR3 DNA sequence: TGTGCCAGCAGCCTCTACAGGGGGGCTCAAGCTTTCTTT. Filled out from reference TRBV28 and TRBJ1-1, the complete variable domain reads DVKVTQSSRYLVKRTGEKVFLECVQDMDHENMFWYRQDPGLGLRLIYFSYDVKMKEKGDIPEGYSVSREKKERFSLILESASTNQTSMYLCASSLYRGAQAFFGQGTRLTVV.

The rearrangement joins TRBV6-1 to TRBJ2-7; possible D gene TRBD1, 6 bases. CDR1 MNHNS and CDR2 SASEGT come from the germline V gene. The V end lost 0 bases, the J end lost 6 bases, and 24 bases lay between the germline ends. The CDR3 spans 18 residues. CDR3 region: CASSEAPLILRQVLEQYF. CDR3 bases: TGTGCCAGCAGTGAAGCGCCCCTTATTTTGCGACAGGTACTCGAGCAGTACTTC.

The rearrangement uses TRBV7-2 and TRBJ2-7, with D uncertain. Trimming removed 1 base from V and 3 bases from J, with 7 bases in between. The CDR3 has 13 amino acids. The V gene's germline CDR1 is SGHTA and CDR2 FQGNSA. The CDR3 bases are TGTGCCAGCAGCTTAGGGCAGCTCTACGAGCAGTACTTC. It translates to CASSLGQLYEQYF.

V is TRBV18 and J is TRBJ1-5; 11 nucleotides align to TRBD1. Trimming took 2 bases from V and 9 from J; bases not matched to a gene: 12. Germline V gives CDR1 KGHSH, CDR2 LQKENI. The CDR3 extends over 17 amino acids. Here the CDR3 reads CASSPNPGQGVLGPQHF. In DNA form, the CDR3 reads TGTGCCAGCTCACCAAATCCGGGACAGGGGGTCCTCGGGCCCCAGCATTTT.

The chain joins TRBV27 to TRBJ2-2, with D possibly being TRBD1 (5 bases). Trimming stripped 0 bases from V and 7 bases from J, with 18 bases between. The CDR3 has 17 residues. Germline CDR1 reads MNHEY; CDR2 reads SMNVEV (reference sequence). The CDR3 DNA sequence: TGTGCCAGCAGTTTATCTGGTGTGGGGCGGCATGGCGGGGAGCTGTTTTTT. Translating gives CASSLSGVGRHGGELFF.

The chain is built from TRBV3-1 (or the pseudogene TRBV3-2) and TRBJ1-2; TRBD1 matches at 10 bases. This CDR3 is built from 15 residues. The germline V gene has CDR1 LGHDT and CDR2 YNNKEL (reference sequence). The junction had 8 bases not matched to a gene; V was cut back by 5 bases and J by 5 bases. CDR3: CASSGTGAFTYGYTF. As DNA, the CDR3 is TGTGCCAGCAGCGGGACAGGGGCATTTACGTATGGCTACACCTTC.

The rearrangement uses TRBV5-1 and TRBJ1-1; perhaps TRBD1 as D (6 bases). The germline CDR1 and CDR2 sequences are SGHRS and YFSETQ. V was pared by 2 bases and J by 3 bases, with 11 bases between. This CDR3 spans 14 amino acids. This chain's CDR3 is CASSLQGGDTEAFF. The DNA of the CDR3 is TGCGCCAGCAGCTTACAAGGGGGGGACACTGAAGCTTTCTTT.

The V call is TRBV21-1, the J call TRBJ2-2; the table's D call, TRBD1, was not checked against the DNA. TRBV21-1 counts as a pseudogene. The length of the CDR3 is 14 residues. The CDR3 loop reads CASSSQGNTGELFF. CDR3 nucleotide sequence: TGTGCCAGCAGCAGCCAGGGAAACACCGGGGAGCTGTTTTTT.

The genes are TRBV28 and TRBJ2-3; 10 positions agree with TRBD2. The germline gives CDR1 MDHEN, CDR2 SYDVKM. The CDR3 is made up of 17 amino acids. V was pared by 2 bases and J by 4 bases, with 9 bases of the junction left unmatched. CDR3 coding DNA: TGTGCCAGCAGTTTACAAAGAGCGGGAGGGCGGGCAGATACGCAGTATTTT. Translation: CASSLQRAGGRADTQYF. Variable domain in full (rest from reference TRBV28 and TRBJ2-3): DVKVTQSSRYLVKRTGEKVFLECVQDMDHENMFWYRQDPGLGLRLIYFSYDVKMKEKGDIPEGYSVSREKKERFSLILESASTNQTSMYLCASSLQRAGGRADTQYFGPGTRLTVL.

The rearrangement links TRBV19 to TRBJ1-6; D call uncertain. The V gene's germline CDR1 is LNHDA and CDR2 SQIVND (reference sequence). The CDR3 length is 13 residues. V shed 3 bases and J shed 7 bases, with 7 bases lying between them. The CDR3 sequence: CASSMATNSPLHF. DNA for the CDR3: TGTGCCAGTAGTATGGCTACCAATTCACCCCTCCACTTT.

This clone was picked up a small number of times. V usage is TRBV6-6 and J usage is TRBJ2-7; D not certain. Looked up from germline, CDR1 is MNHNY and CDR2 is SVGAGI (reference sequence). The CDR3 runs 13 residues. Trimming removed 6 bases at V and 6 bases at J, with 15 bases between. CDR3 sequence (DNA): TGTGCCAGCAGCCCGCGGCGACCCCTCGAGCAGTACTTC. This sequence encodes CASSPRRPLEQYF.

J is TRBJ2-2 and V is TRBV12-2; the DNA was not compared with TRBD2, the D call given in the table. TRBV12-2 is listed as a pseudogene. The length of the CDR3 is 19 residues. The CDR3 loop reads CASPGEERATHPNTGELFF. The CDR3 bases are TGTGCAAGTCCCGGTGAGGAGCGGGCCACTCACCCGAACACCGGGGAGCTGTTTTTT.

V usage is TRBV7-2 and J usage is TRBJ2-7, with D hard to call. CDR1 is SGHTA and CDR2 is FQGNSA in the germline V gene. V lost 1 base to trimming and J lost 0 bases, with 10 bases between them. The CDR3 has 15 amino acids. CDR3 nucleotide sequence: TGTGCCAGCAGCTTAGACCACAGTGACTCCTACGAGCAGTACTTC. It translates to CASSLDHSDSYEQYF.

V and J are TRBV5-1 and TRBJ1-2; 7 bases agree with TRBD1. The ends lost 0 bases at V and 6 bases at J; junction bases unmatched: 5. Per germline, CDR1 SGHRS and CDR2 YFSETQ. The length of the CDR3 is 14 residues. For the CDR3, the DNA is TGCGCCAGCAGCTTGGGCACAGGGGACGATGGCTACACCTTC. Translated: CASSLGTGDDGYTF.

The chain links TRBV27 to TRBJ2-3; the D gene could be TRBD1 or TRBD2 (5 bases each). CDR1 and CDR2 from the germline V gene are MNHEY and SMNVEV (reference sequence). This CDR3 contains 14 residues. Between the trimmed V and J ends, which lost 4 bases and 2 bases, there was a span of 10 bases. The CDR3 coding sequence is TGTGCCAGCAGTTCCGCCGGGGCCACAGATACGCAGTATTTT. Translation: CASSSAGATDTQYF.

This clone was seen more than once but under ten times. J is TRBJ2-5 and V is TRBV7-9, with TRBD2 matching over 14 bases. Germline V gene data show CDR1 as SEHNR and CDR2 as FQNEAQ (reference sequence). The V and J ends lost 5 bases and 4 bases, in that order; junction bases with no gene match: 6. CDR3 length: 16 amino acids. The CDR3 sequence: CASSLGLAGVLETQYF. The CDR3 nucleotides are TGTGCCAGCAGCCTGGGACTAGCGGGAGTTCTAGAGACCCAGTACTTC.

The chain carries TRBV21-1 and TRBJ2-1; the D segment call TRBD2 is taken from the table without a DNA check. TRBV21-1 is given as a pseudogene. CDR3 length: 12 amino acids. This chain's CDR3 is CASSNPRNEQFF. CDR3 nucleotides: TGTGCCAGCAGCAATCCCCGCAATGAGCAGTTCTTC.

Only a few counts were recorded for this clone. The chain uses TRBV3-1 (or the pseudogene TRBV3-2) and TRBJ2-7; the D call may be TRBD1 or TRBD2 (5 bases each). In germline, CDR1 is LGHDT, CDR2 YNNKEL (reference sequence). V was clipped by 8 bases and J by 5 bases, with 16 bases between them. This CDR3 region has 13 residues. CDR3 in amino acids: CASPRSRDHEQYF. CDR3 coding DNA: TGTGCCAGCCCACGTAGCAGGGACCACGAGCAGTACTTC.

The chain is built from TRBV15 and TRBJ2-7; D not resolved. The CDR3 extends over 16 amino acids. Germline assignment: CDR1 LNHNV and CDR2 YYDKDF (reference sequence). Trimming pared 0 bases from V and 0 bases from J, leaving 12 bases between. The CDR3 protein is CATSREEVGRSYEQYF. CDR3 coding DNA: TGTGCCACCAGCAGAGAAGAGGTCGGCCGCTCCTACGAGCAGTACTTC.

This rearrangement joins TRBV2 to TRBJ2-5, with TRBD1 identical over 7 bases. Germline loops: CDR1 SNHLY, CDR2 FYNNEI. The CDR3 has 16 amino acids. V gave up 5 bases and J gave up 1 base; unmatched junction bases: 10. CDR3 nucleotides: TGTGCCAGCAGTAAGGTGCCCAGGGGGTCCCAAGAGACCCAGTACTTC. Encoded protein: CASSKVPRGSQETQYF.

V usage is TRBV5-1 and J usage is TRBJ2-2; the D gene is possibly TRBD2 (6 bases). V was shortened by 4 bases and J by 0 bases, with 16 bases between the two germline ends. The CDR3 loop spans 17 amino acids. CDR1 is SGHRS, CDR2 YFSETQ, per germline. CDR3 coding DNA: TGCGCCAGCAGCGACTTTTTCGGGAGAACGAACACCGGGGAGCTGTTTTTT. It codes for CASSDFFGRTNTGELFF.

This chain joins TRBV4-1 and TRBJ1-4; maybe TRBD1 (6 bases). Germline assignment: CDR1 MGHRA and CDR2 YSYEKL. This CDR3 has 16 residues. V gave up 4 bases and J gave up 8 bases, with 20 bases separating them. The CDR3 reads CASSPLGGGRYEKLFF. CDR3 DNA sequence: TGCGCCAGCAGCCCCCTCGGTGGGGGGCGATACGAAAAACTGTTTTTT.

The V call is TRBV10-1, the J call TRBJ1-1; D unresolved. Trimming removed 0 bases at V and 5 bases at J, with 10 bases between. Germline CDR1 reads WNHNN; CDR2 reads SYGVQD (reference sequence). This CDR3 spans 14 amino acids. CDR3 DNA sequence: TGCGCCAGCAGTGAGTCGTGGGGAGGAACTGAAGCTTTCTTT. It encodes CASSESWGGTEAFF.

The V call is TRBV3-1 (or the pseudogene TRBV3-2), the J call TRBJ1-1, with D possibly TRBD1 on 5 matching bases. The CDR3 sequence is 13 residues long. Per germline, CDR1 LGHDT and CDR2 YNNKEL (reference sequence). V was shortened by 5 bases and J by 5 bases, with 12 bases between the two germline ends. The CDR3 DNA is TGTGCCAGCAGCACGGGGGGGGGAACTGAAGCTTTCTTT. It yields the protein CASSTGGGTEAFF.